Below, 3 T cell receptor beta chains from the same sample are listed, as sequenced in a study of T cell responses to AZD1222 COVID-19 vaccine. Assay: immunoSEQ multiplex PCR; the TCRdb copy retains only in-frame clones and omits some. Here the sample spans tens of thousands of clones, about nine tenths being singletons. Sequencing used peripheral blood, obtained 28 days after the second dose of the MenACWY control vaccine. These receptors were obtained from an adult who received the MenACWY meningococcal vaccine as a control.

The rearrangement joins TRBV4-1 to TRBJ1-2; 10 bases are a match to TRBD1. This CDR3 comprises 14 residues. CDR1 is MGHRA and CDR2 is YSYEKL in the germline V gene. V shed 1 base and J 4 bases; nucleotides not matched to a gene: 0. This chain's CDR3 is CASSQGQGAYGYTF. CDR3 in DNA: TGCGCCAGCAGCCAAGGACAGGGGGCCTATGGCTACACCTTC.

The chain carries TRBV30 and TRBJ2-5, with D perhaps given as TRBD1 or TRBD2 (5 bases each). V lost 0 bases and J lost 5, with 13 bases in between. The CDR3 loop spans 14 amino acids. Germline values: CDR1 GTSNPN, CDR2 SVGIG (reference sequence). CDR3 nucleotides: TGTGCCTGGAGTGTAAGACAGTCGGGGGAGACCCAGTACTTC. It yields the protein CAWSVRQSGETQYF.

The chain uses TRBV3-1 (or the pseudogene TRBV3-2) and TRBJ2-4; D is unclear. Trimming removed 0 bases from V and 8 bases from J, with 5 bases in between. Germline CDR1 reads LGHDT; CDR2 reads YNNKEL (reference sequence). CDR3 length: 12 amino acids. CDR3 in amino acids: CASSQEQYIQYF. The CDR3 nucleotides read TGTGCCAGCAGCCAAGAGCAATACATTCAGTACTTC.